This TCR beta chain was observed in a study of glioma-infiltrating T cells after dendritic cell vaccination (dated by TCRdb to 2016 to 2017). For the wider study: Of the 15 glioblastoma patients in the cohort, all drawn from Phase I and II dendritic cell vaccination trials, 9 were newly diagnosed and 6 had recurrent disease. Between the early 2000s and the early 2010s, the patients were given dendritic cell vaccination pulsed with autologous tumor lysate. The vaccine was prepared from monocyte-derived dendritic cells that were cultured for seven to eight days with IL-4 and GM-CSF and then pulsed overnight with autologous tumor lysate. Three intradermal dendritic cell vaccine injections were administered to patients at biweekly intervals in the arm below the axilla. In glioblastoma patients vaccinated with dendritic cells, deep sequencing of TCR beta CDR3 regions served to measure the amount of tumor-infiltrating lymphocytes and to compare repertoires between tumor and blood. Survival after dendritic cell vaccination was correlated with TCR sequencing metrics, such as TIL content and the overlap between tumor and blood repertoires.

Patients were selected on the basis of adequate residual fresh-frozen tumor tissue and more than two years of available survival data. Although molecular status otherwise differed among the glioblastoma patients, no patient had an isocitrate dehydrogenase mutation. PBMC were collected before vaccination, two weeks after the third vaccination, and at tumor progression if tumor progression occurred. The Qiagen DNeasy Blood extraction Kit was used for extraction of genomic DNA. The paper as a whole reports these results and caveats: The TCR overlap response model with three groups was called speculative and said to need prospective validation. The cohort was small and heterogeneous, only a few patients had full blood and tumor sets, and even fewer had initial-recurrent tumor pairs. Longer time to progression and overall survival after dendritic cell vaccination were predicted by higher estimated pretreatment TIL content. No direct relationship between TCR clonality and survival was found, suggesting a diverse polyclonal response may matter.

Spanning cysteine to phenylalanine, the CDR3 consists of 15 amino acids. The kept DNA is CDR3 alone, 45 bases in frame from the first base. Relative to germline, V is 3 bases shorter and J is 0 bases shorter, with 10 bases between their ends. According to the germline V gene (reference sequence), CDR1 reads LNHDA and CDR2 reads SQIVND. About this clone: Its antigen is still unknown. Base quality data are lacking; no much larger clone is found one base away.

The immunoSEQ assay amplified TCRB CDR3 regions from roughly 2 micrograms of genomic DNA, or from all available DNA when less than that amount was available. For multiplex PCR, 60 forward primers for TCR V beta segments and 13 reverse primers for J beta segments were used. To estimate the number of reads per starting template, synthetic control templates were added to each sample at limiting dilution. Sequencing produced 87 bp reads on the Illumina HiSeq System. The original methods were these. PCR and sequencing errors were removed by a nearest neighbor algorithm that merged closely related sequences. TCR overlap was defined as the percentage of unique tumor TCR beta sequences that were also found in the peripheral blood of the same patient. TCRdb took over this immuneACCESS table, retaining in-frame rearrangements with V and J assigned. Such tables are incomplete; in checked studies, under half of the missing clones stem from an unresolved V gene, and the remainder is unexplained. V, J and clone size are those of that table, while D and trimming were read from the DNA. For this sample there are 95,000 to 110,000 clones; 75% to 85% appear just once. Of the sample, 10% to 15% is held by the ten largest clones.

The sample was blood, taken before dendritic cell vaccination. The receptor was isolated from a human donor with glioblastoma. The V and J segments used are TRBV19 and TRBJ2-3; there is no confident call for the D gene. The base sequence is TGTGCCAGTAGTATTGCGGCCTCTAGCACAGATACGCAGTATTTT. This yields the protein CASSIAASSTDTQYF. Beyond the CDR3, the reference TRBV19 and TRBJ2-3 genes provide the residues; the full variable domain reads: DGGITQSPKYLFRKEGQNVTLSCEQNLNHDAMYWYRQDPGQGLRLIYYSQIVNDFQKGDIAEGYSVSREKKESFPLTVTSAQKNPTAFYLCASSIAASSTDTQYFGPGTRLTVL.